The T cell receptor beta chain described here comes from a study of cytomegalovirus exposure and HLA in healthy donors. Findings of the study overall: Follow-up analysis later connected one missense variant in DCLRE1C with trimming of TCR beta V- and J-genes. Sequencing likely caused a cluster of highly shared sequence variants.

Primers for the PCR totalled 60 Vbeta and 13 Jbeta. TCRdb keeps only in-frame clones here, not all; method: immunoSEQ multiplex PCR. The sample records about 150,000 clones, roughly 80% being singletons. The germline gives CDR1 GTSNPN, CDR2 SVGIG (reference sequence). The CDR3 runs to 11 residues. V dropped 0 bases and J dropped 7 bases, with 6 bases sitting between them. Remarks on this clone: Its antigen is not identified.

Input material: PBMCs. The J gene is TRBJ1-1, the V gene TRBV30; possible D gene TRBD1, 6 bases. The sequence was obtained from a woman in her thirties or forties in good health and CMV-seropositive. CDR3 in amino acids: CAWSVQGEAFF. DNA of the CDR3: TGTGCCTGGAGTGTACAGGGTGAAGCTTTCTTT.